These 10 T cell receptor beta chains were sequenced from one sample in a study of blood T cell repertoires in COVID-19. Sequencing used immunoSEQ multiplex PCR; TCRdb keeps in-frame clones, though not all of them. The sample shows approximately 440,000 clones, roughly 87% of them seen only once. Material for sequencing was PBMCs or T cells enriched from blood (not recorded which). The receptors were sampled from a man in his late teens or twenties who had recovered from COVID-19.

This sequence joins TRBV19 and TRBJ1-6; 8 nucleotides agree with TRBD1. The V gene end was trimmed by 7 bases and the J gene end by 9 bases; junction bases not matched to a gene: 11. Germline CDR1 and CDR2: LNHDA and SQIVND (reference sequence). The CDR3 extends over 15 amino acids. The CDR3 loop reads CASTTGTGSSSPLHF. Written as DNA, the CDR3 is TGTGCCAGTACCACCGGGACAGGTTCTTCTTCACCCCTCCACTTT.

Here the CDR3 reads CASSQYRDRGSEAFF. The CDR3 DNA reads as TGTGCCAGCAGCCAATACAGGGACAGGGGATCTGAAGCTTTCTTT. This chain joins TRBV3-1 (or the pseudogene TRBV3-2) and TRBJ1-1, with 10 nucleotides matching TRBD1. CDR1 LGHDT and CDR2 YNNKEL come from the germline V gene (reference sequence). The length of the CDR3 is 15 residues. The ends lost 2 bases at V and 6 bases at J; junction bases unmatched: 6.

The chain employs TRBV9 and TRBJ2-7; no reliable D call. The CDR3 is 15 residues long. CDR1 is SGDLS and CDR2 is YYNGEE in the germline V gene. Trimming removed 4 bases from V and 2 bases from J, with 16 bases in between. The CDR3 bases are TGTGCCAGCAGCCCGGTAGCCACTGATCCCTACGAGCAGTACTTC. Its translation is CASSPVATDPYEQYF.

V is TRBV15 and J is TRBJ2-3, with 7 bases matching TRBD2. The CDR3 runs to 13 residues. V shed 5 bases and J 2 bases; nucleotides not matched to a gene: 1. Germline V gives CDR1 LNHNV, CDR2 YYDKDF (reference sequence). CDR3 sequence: CATSGRATDTQYF. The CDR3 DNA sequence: TGTGCCACCAGCGGGAGGGCCACAGATACGCAGTATTTT.

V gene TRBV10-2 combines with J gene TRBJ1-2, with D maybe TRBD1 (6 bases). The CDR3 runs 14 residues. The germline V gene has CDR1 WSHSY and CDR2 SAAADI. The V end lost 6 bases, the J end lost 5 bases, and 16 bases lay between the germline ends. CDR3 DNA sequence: TGCGCCAGCAGCGACAGGCCTGGGCCGTATGGCTACACCTTC. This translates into CASSDRPGPYGYTF.

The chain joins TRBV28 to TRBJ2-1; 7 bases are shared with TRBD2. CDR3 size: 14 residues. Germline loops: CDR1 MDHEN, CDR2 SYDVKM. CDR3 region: CVAGGSRSYNEQFF. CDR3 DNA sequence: TGTGTCGCCGGCGGGAGTAGGTCCTACAATGAGCAGTTCTTC.

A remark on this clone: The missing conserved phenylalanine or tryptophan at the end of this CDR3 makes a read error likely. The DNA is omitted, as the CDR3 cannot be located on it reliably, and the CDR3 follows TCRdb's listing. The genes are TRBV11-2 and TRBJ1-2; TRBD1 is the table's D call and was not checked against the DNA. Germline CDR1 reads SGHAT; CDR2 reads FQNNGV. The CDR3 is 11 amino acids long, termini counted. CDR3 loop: CASSPRGGWEP.

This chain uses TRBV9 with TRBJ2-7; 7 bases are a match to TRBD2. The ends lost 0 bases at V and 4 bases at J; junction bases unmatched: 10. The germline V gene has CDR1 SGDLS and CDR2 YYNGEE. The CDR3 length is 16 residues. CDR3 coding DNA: TGTGCCAGCAGCGTAGAGGCAGGCGGGAGATCGTACGAGCAGTACTTC. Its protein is CASSVEAGGRSYEQYF.

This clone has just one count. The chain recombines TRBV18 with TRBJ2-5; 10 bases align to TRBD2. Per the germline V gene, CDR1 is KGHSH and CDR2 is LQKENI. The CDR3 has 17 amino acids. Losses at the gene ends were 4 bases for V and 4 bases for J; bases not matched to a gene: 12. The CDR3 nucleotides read TGTGCCAGCTCACTCAGCCGGAGCGGGGGGGCCGGAGAGACCCAGTACTTC. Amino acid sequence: CASSLSRSGGAGETQYF.

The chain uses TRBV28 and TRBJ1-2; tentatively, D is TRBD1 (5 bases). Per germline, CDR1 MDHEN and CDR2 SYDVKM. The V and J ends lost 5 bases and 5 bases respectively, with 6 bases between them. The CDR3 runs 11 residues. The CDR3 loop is CASSDRYGYTF. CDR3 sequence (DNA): TGTGCCAGCAGTGACAGATATGGCTACACCTTC.